This T cell receptor (beta chain) was captured in a study of shared clonotypes between healthy human individuals. Terminally differentiated effector memory CD45RA+ cells were excluded by CCR7 positive selection of CD45RO-negative cells. There were only Caucasian adults among the donors, and all lived in Nashville, Tennessee. As for this clone: Its target is unknown. In the same sample, other DNA sequences code for this CDR3.

Whole-study findings and limits: Rarefaction curves obtained for sorted subsets showed sequencing incomplete despite large depth.

The CDR3 has 12 amino acids. The germline V gene encodes CDR1 SQVTM and CDR2 ANQGSEA. The V end lost 3 bases, the J end lost 1 base, and 6 bases lay between the germline ends. Study processing details: ImmunoSEQ yielded junction-only sequences lacking quality scores, so filtering differed. Assay: immunoSEQ multiplex PCR; the TCRdb copy retains only in-frame clones and omits some. V and J calls and clone size are copied from that table; D and trimming were computed from the DNA. This table holds roughly 770,000 clones, roughly 96% found once. This clonotype was obtained from a man aged 25-45 years in good health. The sequenced sample was naive CD8+ T cells sorted from blood. This chain links TRBV29-1 with TRBJ2-5; D perhaps matches TRBD1 (5 bases). CDR3 coding DNA: TGCAGCGTTGACAGGGTCCAAGAGACCCAGTACTTC. Translation gives CSVDRVQETQYF.